The 25 T cell receptor beta chains below come from one sample, sequenced in a study of neurological immune-mediated disorders. One entry per CDR3 protein, called by TCRdb with MiXCR from the 5' RACE reads. This table holds tens of thousands of distinct CDR3 sequences, around 3.6% found once. The sequenced material came from PBMCs. These receptors were taken from a woman aged 50 to 60 with multiple sclerosis.

The J gene is TRBJ2-2, the V gene TRBV10-3; 8 bases line up with TRBD2. The V gene's germline CDR1 is ENHRY and CDR2 SYGVKD. The CDR3 covers 16 residues. The trim removed 5 bases at V and 6 bases at J, leaving 11 bases unmatched. CDR3 nucleotide sequence: TGTGCCATCAGTCCTACGACTAGCGATTTTGCCGGGGAGCTGTTTTTT. This gives the protein CAISPTTSDFAGELFF.

This clonotype was found many times. The chain recombines TRBV5-1 with TRBJ2-7; 8 bases align to TRBD2. With 0 bases clipped from V and 4 bases from J, the junction kept 3 bases outside the gene matches. CDR3 length: 14 amino acids. The germline V gene encodes CDR1 SGHRS and CDR2 YFSETQ. CDR3 region: CASSLALADYEQYF. The CDR3 DNA reads TGCGCCAGCAGCTTGGCACTAGCGGATTACGAGCAGTACTTC.

This clonotype was recorded many times. The chain uses TRBV20-1 and TRBJ2-7; possible D gene TRBD2, 6 bases. The ends were cut back, 0 bases at V and 9 bases at J, with 21 bases in the middle. The CDR3 has 15 amino acids. CDR1 DFQATT and CDR2 SNEGSKA come from the germline V gene (reference sequence). The DNA for the CDR3 is TGCAGTGCTAGAGAAGACCGGGCCCCCTTCGGGGGGCAGTACTTC. This sequence encodes CSAREDRAPFGGQYF.

This chain's CDR3 is CASSLIAGSTEAFF. For the CDR3, the DNA is TGTGCCAGCAGTTTAATCGCAGGAAGCACTGAAGCTTTCTTT. The V and J genes are TRBV12-3 or TRBV12-4 and TRBJ1-1, with D unclear. Trimming removed 2 bases from V and 4 bases from J, with 11 bases in between. This CDR3 comprises 14 residues.

This rearrangement joins TRBV20-1 to TRBJ1-2; 8 bases are shared with TRBD1. This CDR3 is built from 13 residues. Trimming at V came to 7 bases and at J to 2 bases, leaving 6 bases not matched to a gene. Germline V lookup: CDR1 DFQATT, CDR2 SNEGSKA (reference sequence). The CDR3 protein is CSDRTGNNYGYTF. As DNA, the CDR3 is TGCAGTGATAGGACAGGGAACAACTATGGCTACACCTTC.

This clonotype occurred many times. The chain has TRBV12-3 or TRBV12-4 and TRBJ2-5, with D maybe TRBD1 (5 bases). The V end lost 6 bases, the J end lost 3 bases, and 14 bases lay between the germline ends. This CDR3 has 14 amino acids. CDR3 protein: CASRPTGSKETQYF. The CDR3 DNA reads as TGTGCCAGCAGACCCACAGGATCTAAAGAGACCCAGTACTTC.

The sample holds many counts of this clonotype. This chain joins TRBV29-1 and TRBJ1-3; D is possibly TRBD1 (6 bases). Between the trimmed V and J ends, which lost 4 bases and 0 bases, there was a span of 10 bases. This CDR3 is built from 14 residues. The germline V gene encodes CDR1 SQVTM and CDR2 ANQGSEA. Here the CDR3 reads CSVGQVNSGNTIYF. CDR3 bases: TGCAGCGTTGGACAGGTGAACTCTGGAAACACCATATATTTT.

This clonotype was counted many times. V usage is TRBV6-5 and J usage is TRBJ2-7; D might be TRBD1 (5 bases). Germline CDR1 and CDR2: MNHEY and SVGAGI. Between the trimmed V and J ends, which lost 6 bases and 7 bases, there was a span of 13 bases. The CDR3 sequence is 12 residues long. The CDR3 DNA is TGTGCCAGCAGCTCGCAGGGCGGAGAGCAGTACTTC. Translating gives CASSSQGGEQYF.

The sample holds a few counts of this clonotype. The chain combines TRBV5-1 with TRBJ2-7, with 11 bases lining up with TRBD1. Germline V gives CDR1 SGHRS, CDR2 YFSETQ. Trimming cost V 4 bases and J 5 bases; bases outside gene matches: 5. The CDR3 loop spans 14 amino acids. The CDR3 nucleotides are TGCGCCAGCAGCAACCGGGACAGGGGGAACGAGCAGTACTTC. Protein: CASSNRDRGNEQYF.

This clonotype was detected many times. The chain joins TRBV15 to TRBJ1-4; TRBD1 matches 7 bases. CDR1 LNHNV and CDR2 YYDKDF come from the germline V gene (reference sequence). There are 16 residues in the CDR3. V shed 4 bases, J shed 1 base, and the junction held 6 bases outside the gene matches. Written as DNA, the CDR3 is TGTGCCACCAGCACCGACAGGGACGGAACTAATGAAAAACTGTTTTTT. Its protein product is CATSTDRDGTNEKLFF.

The table lists this clonotype with many counts. CDR3 sequence: CSVFSGSNYGYTF. The CDR3 bases are TGCAGCGTTTTTTCCGGTTCTAACTATGGCTACACCTTC. The V and J genes are TRBV29-1 and TRBJ1-2; no clear D gene. From germline, CDR1 is SQVTM and CDR2 ANQGSEA. Deletions cut 5 bases from V and 0 bases from J, with 10 bases between. This CDR3 contains 13 residues.

In this sample, this clonotype turned up many times. The J gene is TRBJ1-2, the V gene TRBV10-3; D gene uncertain. CDR3 length equals 13 residues. Between the trimmed V and J ends, which lost 1 base and 6 bases, there was a span of 9 bases. The germline V gene encodes CDR1 ENHRY and CDR2 SYGVKD. CDR3 in DNA: TGTGCCATCAGTGAGTTGGCTCGGGATGGCTACACCTTC. Translation: CAISELARDGYTF.

This clonotype was recorded at least ten times. The chain uses TRBV5-1 and TRBJ2-7; D ambiguous. Germline loops: CDR1 SGHRS, CDR2 YFSETQ. The CDR3 is 13 amino acids. Trimming removed 2 bases at V and 2 bases at J, with 8 bases between. Written as DNA, the CDR3 is TGCGCCAGCAGCTTAGGGCTAACCTACGAGCAGTACTTC. This gives the protein CASSLGLTYEQYF.

This clonotype was observed many times. The CDR3 protein is CASSAMDRTPTEAFF. The DNA of the CDR3 is TGTGCCAGCAGCGCCATGGACAGGACTCCCACTGAAGCTTTCTTT. The J gene is TRBJ1-1, the V gene TRBV9; 7 bases map to TRBD1. V lost 3 bases, J lost 4 bases, and 9 bases stayed unmatched. There are 15 residues in the CDR3. Germline V gene lookup returns CDR1 SGDLS and CDR2 YYNGEE.

There are many counts of this clonotype. CDR3 DNA sequence: TGTGCCAGCAGCGACAGTCATGGCGATGGCTACACCTTC. Its protein product is CASSDSHGDGYTF. The chain employs TRBV6-5 and TRBJ1-2; D may be TRBD1 (5 bases). This CDR3 spans 13 amino acids. V shed 6 bases and J shed 6 bases, with 14 bases lying between them. Germline V CDR1 and CDR2: MNHEY, SVGAGI.

In this sample, this clonotype turned up many times. This chain connects TRBV24-1 to TRBJ1-6; D gene unclear. The CDR3 length is 13 residues. The germline gives CDR1 KGHDR, CDR2 SFDVKD. V lost 4 bases, J lost 7 bases, and 7 bases lay in between. The CDR3 DNA reads TGTGCCACCAGTGACCACGAAAATTCACCCCTCCACTTT. Translation gives CATSDHENSPLHF.

This clonotype was picked up many times. J is TRBJ1-1 and V is TRBV12-3 or TRBV12-4; the D is unclear. CDR3 length: 12 residues. Deletions cut 6 bases from V and 3 bases from J, with 8 bases between. CDR3 in DNA: TGTGCCAGCAGCCTAAGGGACACTGAAGCTTTCTTT. Translated, it gives CASSLRDTEAFF.

This clonotype was seen ten or more times. The chain recombines TRBV20-1 with TRBJ2-5; D possibly matches TRBD1 or TRBD2 (5 bases each). Between the trimmed V and J ends, which lost 0 bases and 4 bases, there was a span of 21 bases. The length of the CDR3 is 17 residues. Germline CDR1 reads DFQATT; CDR2 reads SNEGSKA (reference sequence). CDR3: CSARDPWGTREGETQYF. The CDR3 DNA is TGCAGTGCTAGAGATCCATGGGGGACCCGCGAGGGAGAGACCCAGTACTTC.

This clonotype has at least ten counts. This chain links TRBV20-1 with TRBJ2-3; 11 positions match TRBD2. Germline V gives CDR1 DFQATT, CDR2 SNEGSKA (reference sequence). This CDR3 spans 16 amino acids. The ends lost 3 bases at V and 3 bases at J; junction bases unmatched: 8. The CDR3 coding sequence is TGCAGTGCTAGCCCCCCGGCTAGCGGGGGGACAGATACGCAGTATTTT. Translation: CSASPPASGGTDTQYF.

This clonotype was seen many times. The DNA for the CDR3 is TGTGCCAGCAGCTTTCTAGACGGCAAAAATGAAAAACTGTTTTTT. Protein sequence: CASSFLDGKNEKLFF. V gene TRBV5-5 combines with J gene TRBJ1-4; no definite D call. The germline V gene encodes CDR1 SGHKS and CDR2 YYEKEE (reference sequence). CDR3 length: 15 residues. The germline V and J ends were trimmed by 2 bases and 5 bases, with 13 bases remaining between them.

In its sample, this clonotype was seen many times. V gene TRBV20-1 combines with J gene TRBJ2-1; D is perhaps TRBD1 (6 bases). Trimming cost V 0 bases and J 7 bases, with 16 bases left between them. This CDR3 is built from 15 residues. Germline loops: CDR1 DFQATT, CDR2 SNEGSKA (reference sequence). The CDR3 nucleotides read TGCAGTGCTAGAGAAGGCAGGGAAAGGGGGAATGAGCAGTTCTTC. Translated: CSAREGRERGNEQFF.

There are many counts of this clonotype. CDR3 in DNA: TGTGCCAGCAGTTTAGGAAAAATGAACACTGAAGCTTTCTTT. This gives the protein CASSLGKMNTEAFF. The genes are TRBV12-3 or TRBV12-4 and TRBJ1-1; D is undetermined. This CDR3 is built from 14 residues. V lost 1 base and J 0 bases, leaving 6 bases between the germline ends.

This clonotype came up many times. The chain joins TRBV7-2 to TRBJ2-1; D gene uncertain. V lost 7 bases and J 9 bases, leaving 13 bases between the germline ends. Germline lookup yields CDR1 SGHTA and CDR2 FQGNSA. The CDR3 is 12 amino acids. The DNA of the CDR3 is TGTGCCAGCAACCCCACCCCGACTGAGCAGTTCTTC. Residues: CASNPTPTEQFF.

This clonotype was counted at least ten times. V and J are TRBV27 and TRBJ2-3, with D perhaps TRBD2 (5 bases). Germline CDR1 MNHEY, CDR2 SMNVEV (reference sequence). This CDR3 comprises 15 residues. The V end was cut by 5 bases, the J end by 2 bases, with 14 bases between. CDR3 loop: CASSPLRGLTDTQYF. For the CDR3, the DNA is TGTGCCAGCAGTCCCCTCCGAGGGCTCACAGATACGCAGTATTTT.

This clonotype was observed at least ten times. The DNA for the CDR3 is TGTGCCAGCAGCCAAGTCGTTGGCACCGGGGAGCTGTTTTTT. The encoded protein is CASSQVVGTGELFF. The genes are TRBV14 and TRBJ2-2; no clear D gene. The V end was cut by 1 base, the J end by 4 bases, with 7 bases between. CDR3 length: 14 amino acids. The germline V gene has CDR1 SGHDN and CDR2 FVKESK.